The 3 T cell receptor beta chains below were found in one sample sequenced in a study of molecular identifiers for immune sequencing clone quantification. TCRdb independently ran MiXCR on the PCR reads; one entry per CDR3 protein. The sample has roughly 630,000 distinct CDR3 sequences; 25% are singletons. The sequenced material came from naive CD8+ T cells from blood, with Jurkat cell RNA spiked in. Subset of the sample: FACS-sorted CD8+CD4-CCR7+CD45RA+ naive T cells. The receptors derive from a human donor in good health. Some libraries in this study had Jurkat cell RNA spiked in.

There are many counts of this clonotype. The V gene is TRBV11-2, the J gene TRBJ2-3; D uncertain. Deletions cut 0 bases from V and 5 bases from J, with 3 bases between. Germline CDR1 is SGHAT and CDR2 is FQNNGV. This CDR3 is 12 amino acids long. The CDR3 loop is CASSLDGDTQYF. For the CDR3, the DNA is TGTGCCAGCAGCTTAGATGGAGATACGCAGTATTTT.

The genes are TRBV14 and TRBJ1-3; 9 nucleotides match TRBD1. The germline gives CDR1 SGHDN, CDR2 FVKESK. V trimming: 3 bases; J trimming: 8 bases; junction bases outside the gene matches: 11. This CDR3 contains 16 residues. The CDR3 DNA sequence: TGTGCCAGCAGCCAGAAGCCGGGACAGGGATTCCACACCATATATTTT. Translating it yields CASSQKPGQGFHTIYF.

With respect to this clonotype: This clone may be a read error of a much larger clone one base away. The chain recombines TRBV27 with TRBJ1-1; TRBD1 agrees at 7 bases. The CDR3 length is 14 residues. Germline CDR1 MNHEY, CDR2 SMNVEV (reference sequence). The CDR3 loop reads CASSSLTGYTEALF. CDR3 coding DNA: TGTGCCAGCAGTTCGTTGACAGGGTACACTGAAGCTCTCTTT.